One TCR beta chain is described in this entry. These data are taken from a study of blood T cell repertoires in COVID-19. Study in general: COVID-19 samples, acute and convalescent, were from the United States, Italy and Spain.

Produced via immunoSEQ multiplex PCR; TCRdb's table is partial and in-frame only. The table shows 60,000 to 90,000 clones, with more than 80% occurring only once. V was cut by 8 bases and J by 0 bases, with 14 bases left in between. The CDR3 extends over 14 amino acids. Germline CDR1 KGHSH, CDR2 LQKENI. The receptor was isolated from an elderly woman with acute or convalescent COVID-19. Sequencing used peripheral blood. This chain links TRBV18 with TRBJ2-7; perhaps TRBD2 as D (5 bases). This CDR3 reads CASQRTGSSYEQYF. CDR3 DNA sequence: TGTGCCAGCCAGAGGACGGGGAGCTCCTACGAGCAGTACTTC.